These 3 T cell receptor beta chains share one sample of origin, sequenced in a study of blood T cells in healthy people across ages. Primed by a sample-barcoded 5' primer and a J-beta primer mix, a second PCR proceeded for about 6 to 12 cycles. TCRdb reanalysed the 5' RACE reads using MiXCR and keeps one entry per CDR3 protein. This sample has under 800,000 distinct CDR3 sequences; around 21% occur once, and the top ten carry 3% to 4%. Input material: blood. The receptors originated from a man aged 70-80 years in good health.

For the CDR3, the DNA is TGTGCCAGCAGCTTGGTCAGGGGCTTTGAAGCTTTCTTT. Translating it yields CASSLVRGFEAFF. V and J are TRBV5-6 and TRBJ1-1; the D gene is possibly TRBD1 (6 bases). CDR3 size: 13 residues. V dropped 0 bases and J dropped 7 bases, with 10 bases sitting between them. Germline values: CDR1 SGHDT, CDR2 YYEEEE.

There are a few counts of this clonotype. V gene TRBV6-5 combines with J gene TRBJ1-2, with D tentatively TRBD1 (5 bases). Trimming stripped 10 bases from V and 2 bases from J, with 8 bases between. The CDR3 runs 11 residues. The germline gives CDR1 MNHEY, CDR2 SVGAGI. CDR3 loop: CATEGNYGYTF. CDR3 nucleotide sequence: TGTGCCACGGAGGGGAACTATGGCTACACCTTC.

The chain's CDR3 is CASRKTGLQPQHF. The CDR3 DNA reads as TGTGCCAGCAGAAAGACGGGTTTACAGCCCCAGCATTTT. The chain has TRBV7-2 and TRBJ1-5, with no clear D. The CDR3 loop spans 13 amino acids. Germline V gives CDR1 SGHTA, CDR2 FQGNSA. Trimming pared 6 bases from V and 7 bases from J, leaving 13 bases between.